In its sample, the clone carrying this TCR beta chain was seen many times. Its antigen is undetermined. The V gene's germline CDR1 is MNHEY and CDR2 SMNVEV (reference sequence). With 2 bases clipped from V and 5 bases from J, the junction kept 3 bases outside the gene matches. The CDR3 is 15 residues long. TCRbeta library construction was performed incorporating unique molecular identifiers. TCRdb re-analysed the PCR reads in MiXCR, keeping a single row per CDR3 protein. The table includes around 100,000 distinct CDR3 sequences, under 7% detected once. This entry belongs to a study of T-cell reconstitution after alpha-beta-depleted transplantation in children. Study-level findings and limits: Reported findings indicate that, about two months after transplant, alpha-beta T cells came from several hundred expanded clones, which were derived from non-depleted graft cells. Surviving thymic progenitors and recipient T cells were the source of high TCRbeta diversity at day 60 in some patients. Newly generated T cells supplied most T-cell counts and diversity one year post-transplant.

V and J are TRBV27 and TRBJ2-2, with 9 bases identical to TRBD2. Sequenced material: PBMCs, mostly from graft donor cells, taken 60 days after TCRalphabeta/CD19-depleted stem cell transplant. The receptor was isolated from a female patient aged 2 to 10 who had a stem cell transplant for Fanconi anemia, so the T cells may come from the graft donor. The CDR3 DNA sequence: TGTGCCAGCAGTTTAGCGGGAGGGTGGACCGGGGAGCTGTTTTTT. Translating it yields CASSLAGGWTGELFF.